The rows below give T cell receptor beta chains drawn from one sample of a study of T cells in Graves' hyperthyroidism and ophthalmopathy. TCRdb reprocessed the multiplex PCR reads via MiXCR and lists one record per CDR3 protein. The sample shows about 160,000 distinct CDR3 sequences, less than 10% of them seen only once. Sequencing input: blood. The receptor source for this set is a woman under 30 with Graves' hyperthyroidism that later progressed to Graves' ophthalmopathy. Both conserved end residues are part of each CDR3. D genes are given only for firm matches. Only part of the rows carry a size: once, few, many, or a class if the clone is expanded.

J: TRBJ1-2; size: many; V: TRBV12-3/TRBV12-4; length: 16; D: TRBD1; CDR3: CASRNTGARTNYGYTF; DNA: TGTGCCAGCAGAAACACAGGGGCCAGGACTAACTATGGCTACACCTTC
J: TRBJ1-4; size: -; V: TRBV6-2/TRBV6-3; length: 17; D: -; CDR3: CASSSRRADGTNEKLFF; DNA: TGTGCCAGCAGTTCGAGACGGGCAGACGGGACTAATGAAAAACTGTTTTTT
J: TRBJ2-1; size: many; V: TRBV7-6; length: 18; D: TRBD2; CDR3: CASSLGRSGRAPYNEQFF; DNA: TGTGCCAGCAGCTTAGGGAGAAGCGGGAGGGCCCCCTACAATGAGCAGTTCTTC
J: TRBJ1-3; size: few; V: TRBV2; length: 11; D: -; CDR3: CASREGNTIYF; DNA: TGTGCCAGCCGGGAAGGAAACACCATATATTTT
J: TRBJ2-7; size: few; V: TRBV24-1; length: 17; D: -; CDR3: CATSDPRRDKSSYEQYF; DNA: TGTGCCACCAGTGACCCACGCCGGGACAAGAGCTCCTACGAGCAGTACTTC
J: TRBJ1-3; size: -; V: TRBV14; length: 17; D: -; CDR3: CASSQDQTVLSGNTIYF; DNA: TGTGCCAGCAGCCAAGATCAGACAGTGCTCTCTGGAAACACCATATATTTT
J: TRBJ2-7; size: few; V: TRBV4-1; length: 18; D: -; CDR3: CASSRTVNGLADSYEQYF; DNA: TGCGCCAGCAGCCGGACAGTTAATGGGCTAGCGGATTCCTACGAGCAGTACTTC
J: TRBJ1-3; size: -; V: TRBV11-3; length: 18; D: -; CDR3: CASSLEPPGQLSGNTIYF; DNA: TGTGCCAGCAGCTTAGAACCTCCCGGACAGCTCTCTGGAAACACCATATATTTT
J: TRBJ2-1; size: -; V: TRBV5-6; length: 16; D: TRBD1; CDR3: CASSLGRDRTYNEQFF; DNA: TGTGCCAGCAGCTTGGGGCGGGACAGGACCTACAATGAGCAGTTCTTC
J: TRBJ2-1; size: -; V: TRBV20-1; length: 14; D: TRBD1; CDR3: CSARSGTGGTEQFF; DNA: TGCAGTGCTAGATCCGGGACAGGGGGGACTGAGCAGTTCTTC
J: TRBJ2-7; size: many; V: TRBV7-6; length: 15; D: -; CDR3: CASSLTYRDTYEQYF; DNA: TGTGCCAGCAGCTTAACCTACCGGGACACGTACGAGCAGTACTTC
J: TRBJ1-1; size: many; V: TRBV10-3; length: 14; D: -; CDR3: CAISEIGPNTEAFF; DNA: TGTGCCATCAGTGAGATCGGCCCGAACACTGAAGCTTTCTTT
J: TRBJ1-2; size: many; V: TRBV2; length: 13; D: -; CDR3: CASSETTAYGYTF; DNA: TGTGCCAGCAGTGAAACGACAGCTTATGGCTACACCTTC
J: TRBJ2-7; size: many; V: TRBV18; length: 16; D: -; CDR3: CASSLRKTTGISEQYF; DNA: TGTGCCAGCTCATTAAGGAAAACCACAGGGATCAGCGAGCAGTACTTC
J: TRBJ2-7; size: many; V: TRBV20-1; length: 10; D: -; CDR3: CSVPHYEQYF; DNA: TGCAGTGTTCCCCACTACGAGCAGTACTTC
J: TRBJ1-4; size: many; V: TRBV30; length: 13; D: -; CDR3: CAWSVGRNEKLFF; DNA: TGTGCCTGGAGTGTGGGGCGAAACGAAAAACTGTTTTTT
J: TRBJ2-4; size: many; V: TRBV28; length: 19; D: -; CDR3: CASSSNRDLRLLAKNIQYF; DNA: TGTGCCAGCAGTTCTAACAGGGACCTACGACTATTAGCCAAAAACATTCAGTACTTC
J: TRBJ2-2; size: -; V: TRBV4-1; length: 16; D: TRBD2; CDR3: CASSHPSGEGTGELFF; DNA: TGCGCCAGCAGCCACCCTAGCGGGGAAGGGACCGGGGAGCTGTTTTTT
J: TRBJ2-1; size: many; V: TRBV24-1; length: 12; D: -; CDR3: CATGTTYNEQFF; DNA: TGTGCCACCGGGACGACCTACAATGAGCAGTTCTTC
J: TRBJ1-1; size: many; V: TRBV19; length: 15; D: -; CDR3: CASSIKGPMNTEAFF; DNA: TGTGCCAGTAGTATAAAGGGTCCAATGAACACTGAAGCTTTCTTT
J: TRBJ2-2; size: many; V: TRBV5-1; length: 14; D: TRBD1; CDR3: CASILQGGTGELFF; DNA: TGCGCCAGCATCTTACAGGGGGGCACCGGGGAGCTGTTTTTT
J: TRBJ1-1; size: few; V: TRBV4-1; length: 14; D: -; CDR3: CASSQRYFEAEAFF; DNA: TGCGCCAGCAGCCAACGTTATTTCGAGGCTGAAGCTTTCTTT
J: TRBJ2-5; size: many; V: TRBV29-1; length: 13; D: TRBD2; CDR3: CSFAGVPRETQYF; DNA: TGCAGCTTCGCGGGGGTACCTCGAGAGACCCAGTACTTC
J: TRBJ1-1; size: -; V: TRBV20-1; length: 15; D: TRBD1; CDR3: CSAREHRGMNTEAFF; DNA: TGCAGTGCTAGGGAACACAGGGGTATGAACACTGAAGCTTTCTTT
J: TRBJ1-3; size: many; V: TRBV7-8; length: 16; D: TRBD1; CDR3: CASSLAGGLAGNTIYF; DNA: TGTGCCAGCAGCTTGGCAGGGGGCTTGGCTGGAAACACCATATATTTT
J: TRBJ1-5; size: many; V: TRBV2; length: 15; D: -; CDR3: CASSERGTGREPQHF; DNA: TGTGCCAGCAGTGAAAGGGGAACAGGCCGGGAGCCCCAGCATTTT
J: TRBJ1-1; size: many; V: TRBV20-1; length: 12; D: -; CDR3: CSGERRSTEAFF; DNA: TGCAGTGGGGAGAGGCGTAGCACTGAAGCTTTCTTT
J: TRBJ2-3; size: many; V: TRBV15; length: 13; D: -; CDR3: CATSRDNMDTQYF; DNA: TGTGCCACCAGCAGAGATAACATGGATACGCAGTATTTT
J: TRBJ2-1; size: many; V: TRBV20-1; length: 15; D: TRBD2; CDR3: CSATRTSGDGNEQFF; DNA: TGCAGTGCTACCCGGACTAGCGGGGATGGGAATGAGCAGTTCTTC
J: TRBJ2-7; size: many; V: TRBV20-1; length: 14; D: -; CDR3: CSADSRGSPYEQYF; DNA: TGCAGTGCAGACAGCAGGGGCAGCCCCTACGAGCAGTACTTC
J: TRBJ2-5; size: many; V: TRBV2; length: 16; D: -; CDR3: CASSEYRASGQETQYF; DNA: TGTGCCAGCAGTGAATATAGGGCGTCGGGCCAAGAGACCCAGTACTTC
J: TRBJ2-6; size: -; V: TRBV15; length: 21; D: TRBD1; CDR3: CATSRGGKGAPVFSGANVLTF; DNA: TGTGCCACCAGCAGAGGTGGGAAGGGGGCCCCCGTCTTCTCTGGGGCCAACGTCCTGACTTTC
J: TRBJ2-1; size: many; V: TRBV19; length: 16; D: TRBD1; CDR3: CASTPNRGLAYNEQFF; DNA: TGTGCCAGTACCCCTAACAGGGGGCTAGCCTACAATGAGCAGTTCTTC
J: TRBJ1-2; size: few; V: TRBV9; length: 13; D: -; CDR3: CASSVGGGLGYTF; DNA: TGTGCCAGCAGCGTAGGGGGGGGTCTTGGCTACACCTTC
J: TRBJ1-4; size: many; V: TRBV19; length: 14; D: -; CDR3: CASSYDRIGEKLFF; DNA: TGTGCCAGTAGTTACGACAGAATCGGTGAAAAACTGTTTTTT
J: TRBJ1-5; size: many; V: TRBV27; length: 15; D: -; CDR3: CASSFGGLNNQPQHF; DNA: TGTGCCAGCAGTTTCGGGGGGCTAAACAATCAGCCCCAGCATTTT
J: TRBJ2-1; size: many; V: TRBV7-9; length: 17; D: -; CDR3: CASSSNRDIKKNNEQFF; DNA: TGTGCCAGCAGCTCCAACAGGGACATAAAAAAGAACAATGAGCAGTTCTTC
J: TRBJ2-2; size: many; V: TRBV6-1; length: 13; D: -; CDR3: CASRAASAGELFF; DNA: TGTGCCAGCAGGGCGGCCTCTGCCGGGGAGCTGTTTTTT
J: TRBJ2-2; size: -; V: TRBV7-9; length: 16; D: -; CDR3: CASSLDGQTNTGELFF; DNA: TGTGCCAGCAGCTTAGACGGACAGACGAACACCGGGGAGCTGTTTTTT
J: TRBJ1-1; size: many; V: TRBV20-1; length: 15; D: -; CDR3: CSARDWGTGNTEAFF; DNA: TGCAGTGCTAGAGATTGGGGTACGGGGAACACTGAAGCTTTCTTT
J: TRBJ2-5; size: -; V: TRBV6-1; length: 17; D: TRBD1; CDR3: CASSPGTGNPYQETQYF; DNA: TGTGCCAGCAGCCCCGGGACAGGGAATCCCTACCAAGAGACCCAGTACTTC
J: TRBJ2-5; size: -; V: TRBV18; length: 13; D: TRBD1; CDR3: CASSPAGGETQYF; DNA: TGTGCCAGCTCACCGGCAGGGGGTGAGACCCAGTACTTC
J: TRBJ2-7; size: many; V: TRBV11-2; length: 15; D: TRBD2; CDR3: CASSFSGAFSYEQYF; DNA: TGTGCCAGCAGCTTTAGCGGGGCCTTCTCCTACGAGCAGTACTTC
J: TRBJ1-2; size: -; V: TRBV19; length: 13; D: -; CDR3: CASSSGTVGGYTF; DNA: TGTGCCAGTAGTAGCGGGACGGTGGGGGGCTACACCTTC
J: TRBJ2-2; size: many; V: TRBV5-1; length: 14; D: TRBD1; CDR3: CASRDSLNTGELFF; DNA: TGCGCCAGTCGGGACAGTCTGAACACCGGGGAGCTGTTTTTT
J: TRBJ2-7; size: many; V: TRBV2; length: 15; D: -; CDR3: CASSEDSLLSCEQYF; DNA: TGTGCCAGCAGCGAGGACAGTCTCTTGTCGTGCGAGCAGTACTTC
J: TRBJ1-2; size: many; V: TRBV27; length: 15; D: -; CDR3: CASSPLGATAYGYTF; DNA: TGTGCCAGCAGCCCCTTGGGGGCAACAGCGTATGGCTACACCTTC
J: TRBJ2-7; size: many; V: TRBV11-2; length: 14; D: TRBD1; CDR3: CASSPDRVTYEQYF; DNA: TGTGCCAGCAGCCCGGACAGGGTGACCTACGAGCAGTACTTC
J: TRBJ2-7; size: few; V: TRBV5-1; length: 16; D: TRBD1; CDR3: CASSFSYRGTFDEQYF; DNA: TGCGCCAGCAGCTTCTCCTACAGGGGGACGTTCGACGAGCAGTACTTC
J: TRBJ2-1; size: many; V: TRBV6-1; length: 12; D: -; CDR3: CASSGNYNEQFF; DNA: TGTGCCAGTAGCGGAAACTACAATGAGCAGTTCTTC
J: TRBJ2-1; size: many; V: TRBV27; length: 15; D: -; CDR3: CASRGAGSSYNEQFF; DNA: TGTGCCAGCCGGGGGGCTGGGAGCTCCTACAATGAGCAGTTCTTC
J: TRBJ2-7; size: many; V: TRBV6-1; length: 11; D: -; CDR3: CASSGHDEQYF; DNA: TGTGCCAGCAGTGGACATGACGAGCAGTACTTC
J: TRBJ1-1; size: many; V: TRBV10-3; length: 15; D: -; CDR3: CAISETKSLNPEAFF; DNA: TGTGCCATCAGTGAGACAAAAAGCCTCAACCCCGAAGCTTTCTTT
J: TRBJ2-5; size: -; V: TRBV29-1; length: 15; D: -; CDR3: CSVEKDREGQETRYF; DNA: TGCAGCGTTGAAAAGGACAGGGAGGGACAAGAGACCCGGTACTTC
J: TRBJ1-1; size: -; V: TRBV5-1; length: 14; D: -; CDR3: CASSPAVLQGEAFF; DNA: TGCGCCAGCAGCCCAGCGGTCCTACAGGGTGAAGCCTTCTTT
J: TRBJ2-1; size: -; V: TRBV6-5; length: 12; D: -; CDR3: CASSLPGSEQFF; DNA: TGTGCCAGCAGTTTGCCTGGGAGTGAGCAGTTCTTC
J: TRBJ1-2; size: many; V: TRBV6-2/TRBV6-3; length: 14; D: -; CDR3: CASSYPVGVYGYTF; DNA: TGTGCCAGCAGCTATCCCGTGGGAGTCTATGGCTACACCTTC
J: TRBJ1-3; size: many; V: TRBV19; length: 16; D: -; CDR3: CASCRSSGGSGNTIYF; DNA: TGTGCCAGTTGCCGGAGCTCTGGGGGCTCTGGAAACACCATATATTTT
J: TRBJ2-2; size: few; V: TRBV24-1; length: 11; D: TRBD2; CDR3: CATAGKRGLFF; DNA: TGTGCCACCGCAGGGAAGCGGGGGCTGTTTTTT